The rows below give T cell receptor beta chains drawn from one sample of a study of cytomegalovirus exposure and HLA in healthy donors. Sequencing was performed with immunoSEQ multiplex PCR; in TCRdb, only in-frame clones are kept and a portion is missing. Of around 70,000 clones listed, around three quarters are singletons. The sample taken for sequencing was PBMCs. These receptors came from a male donor in good health and CMV-seropositive. Both conserved end residues are part of each CDR3. A D gene is named only where the DNA matches it firmly. Expanded clones get a size class; other rows say once, few or many, or leave the size out.

>TRBJ2-7|TRBV7-9|.|TRBD2
TGTGCCAGCAGCCTTAGCGGGTACGAGCAGTACTTC
CASSLSGYEQYF
>TRBJ2-7|TRBV5-4|.|TRBD2
TGTGCCAGCAGCCCCAGCGGGACTGTAAACGAGCAGTACTTC
CASSPSGTVNEQYF
>TRBJ2-7|TRBV11-2|.|.
TGTGCCAGCAGCTTGGGGAGCGGACGAGGCTACGAGCGGTACTTC
CASSLGSGRGYERYF
>TRBJ2-4|TRBV27|.|TRBD2
TGTGCCAGCAGGCCGGGTTCCGGACTAGCGGGGGAGGCCAAAAACATTCAGTACTTC
CASRPGSGLAGEAKNIQYF
>TRBJ2-1|TRBV5-1|.|TRBD2
TGCGCCAGCAGCTCGGGGGGGGCCAACGAGCAGTTCTTC
CASSSGGANEQFF
>TRBJ1-1|TRBV6-5|once|.
TGTGCCAGCAGTTATTCAACAGGGTCTCACACTGAAGCTTTCTTT
CASSYSTGSHTEAFF
>TRBJ2-5|TRBV11-3|.|TRBD2
TGTGCCAGCAGCTTAGGACGGGGGGGGCCCGGAGAGACCCAGTACTTC
CASSLGRGGPGETQYF
>TRBJ1-1|TRBV4-2|.|.
TGTGCCAGCAGCCAAGAGTGGGTCGGCGGCACTGAAGCTTTCTTT
CASSQEWVGGTEAFF
>TRBJ2-1|TRBV6-1|.|.
TGTGCCAGCAGTGAAGCCCGGGGAGATGATGAGCAGTTCTTC
CASSEARGDDEQFF
>TRBJ1-1|TRBV10-3|.|.
TGTGCCATCAGTGAGTCCTTCGAGGGCCAAGCTTTCTTT
CAISESFEGQAFF
>TRBJ2-3|TRBV14|once|.
TGTGCCAGCAGCCAAGCGGGGACAGATACGCAGTATTTT
CASSQAGTDTQYF
>TRBJ1-2|TRBV30|.|.
TGTGCCTGGAGTGACCCCGCCCGAGGGTATGGCTACACCTTC
CAWSDPARGYGYTF
>TRBJ2-7|TRBV7-6|.|TRBD1
TGTGCCAGCAGCCCCGGGACAGGGGACGACGAGCAGTACTTC
CASSPGTGDDEQYF
>TRBJ2-7|TRBV5-4|.|.
TGTGCCAGCAGCTTGTCCAGGGCTAACGAGCAGTACTTC
CASSLSRANEQYF
>TRBJ2-7|TRBV29-1|.|.
TGCAGCGTTGTCGCGGGCCTAGGCTCCTACGAGCAGTACTTC
CSVVAGLGSYEQYF
>TRBJ2-7|TRBV6-5|.|.
TGTGCCAGCAGTACTCGGGACGGGAGCTCCTACGAGCAGTACTTC
CASSTRDGSSYEQYF
>TRBJ1-6|TRBV15|.|.
TGTGCCACCAGCAGAGATCAGGGGATGACACCCCTCCACTTT
CATSRDQGMTPLHF
>TRBJ1-1|TRBV27|.|.
TGTGCCAGCAGTTTATCTGTCAGGATAGGGGCGAACACTGAAGCTTTCTTT
CASSLSVRIGANTEAFF
>TRBJ2-6|TRBV4-3|.|.
TGCGCCAGCAGCCAAGATTGGACAGCGATATCTGGGGCCAACGTCCTGACTTTC
CASSQDWTAISGANVLTF
>TRBJ2-7|TRBV6-5|.|.
TGTGCCAGCAGTTCTACAGGACGCGAGCAGTACTTC
CASSSTGREQYF
>TRBJ2-5|TRBV7-9|.|TRBD2
TGTGCCAGCAGCTTATCTTCGGGAGGGCGGGAGACCCAGTACTTC
CASSLSSGGRETQYF
>TRBJ2-2|TRBV7-9|.|TRBD2
TGTGCCAGCAGCCCTTGGGGGACGAGCGGGGGGTCCGGGGAGCTGTTTTTT
CASSPWGTSGGSGELFF
>TRBJ1-1|TRBV10-3|.|.
TGTGCCATCAGTGAGGTTTTGGGGGGAGCTTTCTTT
CAISEVLGGAFF
>TRBJ2-2|TRBV4-3|.|TRBD1
TGCGCCAGCAGCCAAGAAATTGAGGGGGCCGGCACCGGGGAGCTGTTTTTT
CASSQEIEGAGTGELFF
>TRBJ1-2|TRBV5-1|.|TRBD1
TGCGCCAGCAGCTTGGACAGGGGTGGCGGCTACACCTTC
CASSLDRGGGYTF
>TRBJ2-1|TRBV5-4|.|TRBD2
TGTGCCAGCAGCTTGGGCGGGAGCTCCTACAATGAGCAGTTCTTC
CASSLGGSSYNEQFF
>TRBJ2-7|TRBV6-1|.|TRBD1
TGTGCCAGCTCAAAGGCACGGGACAGGGACTACGAGCAGTACTTC
CASSKARDRDYEQYF
>TRBJ2-1|TRBV7-3|.|TRBD2
TGTGCCAGCAGCCGGACTAGCGGGAGGGCCCGGGGAAATGAGCAGTTCTTC
CASSRTSGRARGNEQFF
>TRBJ2-2|TRBV5-1|.|TRBD2
TGCGCCACCTGGACTAGCGGGGGGTCCACCGGGGAGCTGTTTTTT
CATWTSGGSTGELFF
>TRBJ1-2|TRBV9|.|TRBD1
TGTGCCAGCAGCACGACAGGGCAGGGCTATGGCTACACCTTC
CASSTTGQGYGYTF
>TRBJ2-2|TRBV9|once|.
TGTGCCAGCAGCGTACTTCGGGGCCCTAGCGCCGGGGAGCTGTTTTTT
CASSVLRGPSAGELFF
>TRBJ1-1|TRBV10-3|.|.
TGTGCCATCAGTGTAGGGGGACCGAACACTGAAGCTTTCTTT
CAISVGGPNTEAFF
>TRBJ1-4|TRBV5-5|.|.
TGTGCCAGCAGCCGGACTACAACTAATGAAAAACTGTTTTTT
CASSRTTTNEKLFF